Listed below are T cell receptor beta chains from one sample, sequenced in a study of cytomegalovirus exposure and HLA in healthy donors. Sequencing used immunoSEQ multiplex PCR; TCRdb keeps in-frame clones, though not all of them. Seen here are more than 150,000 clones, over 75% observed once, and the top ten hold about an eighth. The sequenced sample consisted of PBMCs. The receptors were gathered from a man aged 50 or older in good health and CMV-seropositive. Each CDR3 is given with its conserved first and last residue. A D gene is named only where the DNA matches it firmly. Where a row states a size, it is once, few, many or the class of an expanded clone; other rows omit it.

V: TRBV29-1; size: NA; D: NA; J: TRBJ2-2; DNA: TGCAGCGTTCGGGACTCCAACACCGGGGAGCTGTTTTTT; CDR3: CSVRDSNTGELFF
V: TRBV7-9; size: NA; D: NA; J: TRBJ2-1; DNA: TGTGCCAGCAGCTCCGGGCGGACGACTTCGAGGGAGTTCTTC; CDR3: CASSSGRTTSREFF
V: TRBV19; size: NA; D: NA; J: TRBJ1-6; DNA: TGTGCCAGTAGGAGGATCTCTACCCCCTCCTATAATTCACCCCTCCACTTT; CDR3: CASRRISTPSYNSPLHF
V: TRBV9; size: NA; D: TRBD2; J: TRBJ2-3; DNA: TGTGCCAGCAGCCTTAGCGGGGGGTACACAGATACGCAGTATTTT; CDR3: CASSLSGGYTDTQYF
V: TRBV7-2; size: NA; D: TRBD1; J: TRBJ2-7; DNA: TGTGCCAGCAGCCTAAGACAGGGGGTTATAGACGAGCAGTACTTC; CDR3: CASSLRQGVIDEQYF
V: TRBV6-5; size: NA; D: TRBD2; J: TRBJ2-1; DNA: TGTGCCAGCAAAGTAGCGGGGGGGCGCAATGAGCAGTTCTTC; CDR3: CASKVAGGRNEQFF
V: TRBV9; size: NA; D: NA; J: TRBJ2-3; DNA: TGTGCCAGCAGCGAATCCGGGGGTAGCACAGATACGCAGTATTTT; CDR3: CASSESGGSTDTQYF
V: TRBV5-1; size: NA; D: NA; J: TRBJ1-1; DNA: TGCGCCAGCAGCTTGGCCTTGGCAGGGTCCGGGAACACTGAAGCTTTCTTT; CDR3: CASSLALAGSGNTEAFF
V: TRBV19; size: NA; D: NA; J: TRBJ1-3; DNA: TGTGCCAGTAGTCGTCAGGGGACCTCCTCTGGAAACACCATATATTTT; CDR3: CASSRQGTSSGNTIYF
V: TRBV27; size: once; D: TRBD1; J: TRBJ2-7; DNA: TGTGCCAGCAGTACCCTGGACAGGTTTTTGTACGAGCAGTACTTC; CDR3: CASSTLDRFLYEQYF
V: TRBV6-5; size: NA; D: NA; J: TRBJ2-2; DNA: TGTGCCAGCAGTTACTCTGTCGGGACGAACACCGGGGAGCTGTTTTTT; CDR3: CASSYSVGTNTGELFF
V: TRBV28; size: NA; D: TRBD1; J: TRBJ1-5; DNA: TGTGCCAGCAGTTTGGGACAGAGCAATCAGCCCCAGCATTTT; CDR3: CASSLGQSNQPQHF
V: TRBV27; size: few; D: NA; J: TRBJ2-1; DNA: TGTGCCAGCAGTTTATTTTCGGTGAGAGGCTCCTACAATGAGCAGTTCTTC; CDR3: CASSLFSVRGSYNEQFF
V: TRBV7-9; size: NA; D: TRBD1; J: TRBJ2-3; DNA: TGTGCCAGCAGCTCTACCGGACAGGGGATCCCAGATACGCAGTATTTT; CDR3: CASSSTGQGIPDTQYF
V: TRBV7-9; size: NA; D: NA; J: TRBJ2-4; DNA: TGTGCCAGCAGCTTTGGAGGCAGGGCCAAAAACATTCAGTACTTC; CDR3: CASSFGGRAKNIQYF
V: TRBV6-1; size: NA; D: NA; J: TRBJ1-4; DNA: TGTGCCAGCAGTGAAGGTGGGAGGGAAAAACTGTTTTTT; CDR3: CASSEGGREKLFF
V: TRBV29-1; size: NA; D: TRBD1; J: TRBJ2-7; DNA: TGCAGCGTGCCCCCCGGACAGGGAATCGACGAGCAGTACTTC; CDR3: CSVPPGQGIDEQYF
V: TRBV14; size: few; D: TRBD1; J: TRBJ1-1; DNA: TGTGCCAGCAGCCATGCTACAGGGGGCAAGGATGAAGCTTTCTTT; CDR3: CASSHATGGKDEAFF
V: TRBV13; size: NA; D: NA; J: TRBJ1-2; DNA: TGTGCCAGCAGCCCAGCAGGGGCAACTAACTATGGCTACACCTTC; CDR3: CASSPAGATNYGYTF
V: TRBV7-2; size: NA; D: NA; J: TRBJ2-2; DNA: TGTGCCAGCAGGAAAGGGGGACCGAACATCGGGGAGCTGTTTTTT; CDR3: CASRKGGPNIGELFF
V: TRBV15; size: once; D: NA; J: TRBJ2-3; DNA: TGTGCCACCAGCCCGAGAACAGATACGCAGTATTTT; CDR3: CATSPRTDTQYF
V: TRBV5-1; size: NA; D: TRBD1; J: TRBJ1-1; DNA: TGCGCCAGCAGCCCAGGGACAGGGGTAAGAGGCGAAGCTTTCTTT; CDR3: CASSPGTGVRGEAFF
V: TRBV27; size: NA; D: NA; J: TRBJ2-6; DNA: TGTGCCAGCAGTCTCCGACAGGCGACTGGGGCCAACGTCCTGACTTTC; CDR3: CASSLRQATGANVLTF
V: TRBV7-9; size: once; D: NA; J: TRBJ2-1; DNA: TGTTCCAGCAGCCCAGCGGGCCTCGAGGAGTTCTTC; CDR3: CSSSPAGLEEFF
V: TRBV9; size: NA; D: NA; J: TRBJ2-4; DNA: TGTGCCAGCAGCCCTACTCGGGCCAAAAACATTCAGTACTTC; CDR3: CASSPTRAKNIQYF
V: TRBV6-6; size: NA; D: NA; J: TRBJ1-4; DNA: TGTGCCAGCAAATACGGGGCAACTAATGAAAAACTGTTTTTT; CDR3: CASKYGATNEKLFF
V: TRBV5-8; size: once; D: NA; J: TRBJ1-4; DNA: TGTGCCAGCAGCTTTCCGGGATCGGATGAAAAACTGTTTTTT; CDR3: CASSFPGSDEKLFF
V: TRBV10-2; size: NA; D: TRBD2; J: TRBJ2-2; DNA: TGCGCCAGCACCGGGGGGGGTCTACAAGTGGATACCACCGGGGAGCTGTTTTTT; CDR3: CASTGGGLQVDTTGELFF
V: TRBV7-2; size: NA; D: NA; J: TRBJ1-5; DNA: TGTGCCAGCAGCCCTACGGGGACTAACTATCAGCCCCAGCATTTT; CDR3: CASSPTGTNYQPQHF
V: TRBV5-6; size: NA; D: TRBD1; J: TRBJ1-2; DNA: TGTGCCAGCAGCTGGAGATCGGGACAGGGGTTCTATGGCTACACCTTC; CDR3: CASSWRSGQGFYGYTF
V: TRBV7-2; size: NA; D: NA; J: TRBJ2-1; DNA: TGTGCCAGCAGCTCGTTGGGGGGAAATGAGCAGTTCTTC; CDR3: CASSSLGGNEQFF